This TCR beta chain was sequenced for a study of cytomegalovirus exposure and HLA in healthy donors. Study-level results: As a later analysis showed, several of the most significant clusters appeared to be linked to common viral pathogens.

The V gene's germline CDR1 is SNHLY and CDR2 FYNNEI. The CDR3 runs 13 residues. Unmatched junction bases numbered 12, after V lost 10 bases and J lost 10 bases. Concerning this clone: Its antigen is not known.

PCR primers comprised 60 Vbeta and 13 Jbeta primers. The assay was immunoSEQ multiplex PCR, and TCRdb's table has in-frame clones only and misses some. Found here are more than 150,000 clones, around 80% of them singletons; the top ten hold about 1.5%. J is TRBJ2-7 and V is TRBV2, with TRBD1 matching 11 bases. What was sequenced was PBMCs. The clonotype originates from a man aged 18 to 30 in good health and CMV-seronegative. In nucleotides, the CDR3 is TGTGCCACCCAGAGGGGGACAGGGGGACAACAGTACTTC. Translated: CATQRGTGGQQYF.